Sequencing of this T cell receptor (beta chain) was carried out in a study of cytomegalovirus exposure and HLA in healthy donors. The PCR made use of 60 Vbeta and 13 Jbeta primers. Assay: immunoSEQ multiplex PCR; the TCRdb copy retains only in-frame clones and omits some. This sample has some 160,000 clones, with 76% found just once. Points from the study as a whole: Overall, around 160 TCR beta chains were annotated as cytomegalovirus-associated. An Asian-associated ancestry cluster reportedly showed fewer N-insertions than the roughly 600-donor mean in a later analysis. It was taken for granted in presence/absence analyses that sequencing depth across donors was roughly uniform.

With regard to this clone: Its antigen is not identified.

Germline trimming cut 3 bases from V and 8 bases from J; bases unmatched to any gene: 4. The germline V gene encodes CDR1 MDHEN and CDR2 SYDVKM. This CDR3 contains 14 residues. The TCR originated in a woman aged 40 to 50 in good health and CMV-seronegative. Sequencing input: PBMCs. The V and J genes are TRBV28 and TRBJ1-2; 12 nucleotides agree with TRBD1. Written as DNA, the CDR3 is TGTGCCAGCAGTTTTCCGGGACAGGGGGCGGGCTACACCTTC. It translates to CASSFPGQGAGYTF.